This is a list of T cell receptor beta chains from one sample in a study of cytomegalovirus exposure and HLA in healthy donors. Profiled with immunoSEQ multiplex PCR; TCRdb holds only in-frame clones, not every one. The data show 110,000 or so clones, around 82% seen once. The sample taken for sequencing was PBMCs. The source is a woman aged 30 to 39 in good health and CMV-seropositive. The CDR3 runs from the conserved cysteine through the conserved F or W. Fields, in order: D gene, V gene, J gene, clone size, CDR3 protein, CDR3 DNA. D genes are given only for firm matches. The listing skips clone size in some rows; elsewhere it reads once, few, many or a size class.

D: NA
V: TRBV27
J: TRBJ1-2
size: few
CDR3: CASSQDKGGPRGYTF
DNA: TGTGCCAGCAGCCAAGATAAGGGGGGGCCCCGTGGCTACACCTTC

D: TRBD2
V: TRBV5-1
J: TRBJ2-1
size: NA
CDR3: CASSTRTSGRGNEQFF
DNA: TGCGCCAGCAGCACCCGGACTAGCGGGAGGGGAAATGAGCAGTTCTTC

D: NA
V: TRBV18
J: TRBJ1-2
size: NA
CDR3: CASSPPTERYGYTF
DNA: TGTGCCAGCTCACCACCGACAGAACGCTATGGCTACACCTTC

D: NA
V: TRBV19
J: TRBJ2-2
size: once
CDR3: CASKQALSANTGELFF
DNA: TGTGCCAGTAAACAGGCCCTATCAGCGAACACCGGGGAGCTGTTTTTT

D: NA
V: TRBV19
J: TRBJ1-2
size: NA
CDR3: CASKGLINYGYTF
DNA: TGTGCCAGCAAAGGACTGATTAACTATGGCTACACCTTC

D: NA
V: TRBV12-5
J: TRBJ1-2
size: few
CDR3: CASGSHPTLRDIRNYGYTF
DNA: TGTGCTAGTGGTTCTCATCCCACCCTTCGGGACATTAGGAACTATGGCTACACCTTC

D: NA
V: TRBV9
J: TRBJ2-5
size: NA
CDR3: CASSGGTSLVETQYF
DNA: TGTGCCAGCAGCGGAGGGACATCCCTTGTGGAGACCCAGTACTTC

D: NA
V: TRBV6-5
J: TRBJ1-2
size: NA
CDR3: CASSYRGAVDSGYTF
DNA: TGTGCCAGCAGTTACCGGGGGGCGGTTGATTCTGGCTACACCTTC

D: NA
V: TRBV6-5
J: TRBJ1-2
size: NA
CDR3: CASSYNVQGGGYTF
DNA: TGTGCCAGCAGTTACAACGTCCAGGGAGGTGGCTACACCTTC

D: NA
V: TRBV9
J: TRBJ2-2
size: few
CDR3: CASSVARGWRNTGELFF
DNA: TGTGCCAGCAGCGTAGCTCGGGGGTGGCGAAACACCGGGGAGCTGTTTTTT

D: NA
V: TRBV19
J: TRBJ1-2
size: NA
CDR3: CASSIQGTPTF
DNA: TGTGCCAGTAGTATCCAGGGGACCCCCACCTTC

D: TRBD1
V: TRBV7-9
J: TRBJ2-3
size: NA
CDR3: CASSLGQYTDTQYF
DNA: TGTGCCAGCAGCTTGGGACAGTACACAGATACGCAGTATTTT

D: NA
V: TRBV30
J: TRBJ1-3
size: NA
CDR3: CAWSRSSGNTIYF
DNA: TGTGCCTGGAGTCGGAGCTCTGGAAACACCATATATTTT

D: NA
V: TRBV6-1
J: TRBJ2-1
size: NA
CDR3: CASSLIRRTYEQFF
DNA: TGTGCCAGCAGTCTGATACGGAGGACTTATGAGCAGTTCTTC

D: NA
V: TRBV5-8
J: TRBJ1-1
size: NA
CDR3: CASSLKRETEAFF
DNA: TGTGCCAGCAGCTTAAAGCGGGAGACTGAAGCTTTCTTT

D: NA
V: TRBV14
J: TRBJ1-1
size: NA
CDR3: CASSRSNEAFF
DNA: TGTGCCAGCAGCCGTAGCAATGAAGCTTTCTTT

D: NA
V: TRBV9
J: TRBJ2-7
size: NA
CDR3: CASSVGVSGQTYEQYF
DNA: TGTGCCAGCAGCGTAGGAGTTTCAGGTCAAACCTACGAGCAGTACTTC

D: TRBD2
V: TRBV5-1
J: TRBJ2-3
size: NA
CDR3: CASSLMAGGADTQYF
DNA: TGCGCCAGCAGCTTAATGGCGGGGGGTGCAGATACGCAGTATTTT

D: NA
V: TRBV19
J: TRBJ2-7
size: once
CDR3: CASSIYSGRYEQYF
DNA: TGTGCCAGTAGTATCTACTCAGGGCGGTACGAGCAGTACTTC

D: TRBD1
V: TRBV6-5
J: TRBJ1-1
size: NA
CDR3: CASSQGQDQLAFF
DNA: TGTGCCAGCAGTCAAGGACAGGATCAGTTAGCTTTCTTT

D: NA
V: TRBV6-1
J: TRBJ2-3
size: few
CDR3: CATEPPPSDTQYF
DNA: TGTGCCACCGAGCCTCCGCCCTCAGATACGCAGTATTTT

D: NA
V: TRBV10-3
J: TRBJ2-5
size: NA
CDR3: CAISESAAETQYF
DNA: TGTGCCATCAGTGAATCGGCGGCGGAGACCCAGTACTTC

D: TRBD2
V: TRBV10-3
J: TRBJ2-1
size: NA
CDR3: CAISDSGISSYNEQFF
DNA: TGTGCCATCAGTGATAGCGGGATCAGCTCCTACAATGAGCAGTTCTTC

D: NA
V: TRBV11-3
J: TRBJ1-1
size: NA
CDR3: CASSTETKNTEAFF
DNA: TGTGCCAGCAGCACCGAGACTAAAAACACTGAAGCTTTCTTT

D: TRBD1
V: TRBV23-1
J: TRBJ1-1
size: NA
CDR3: CASSHLQGIAFF
DNA: TGCGCCAGCAGTCATTTACAGGGGATCGCTTTCTTT

D: NA
V: TRBV29-1
J: TRBJ2-7
size: NA
CDR3: CSVEGQGVEQYF
DNA: TGCAGCGTTGAAGGGCAGGGCGTCGAGCAGTACTTC

D: TRBD2
V: TRBV9
J: TRBJ2-1
size: NA
CDR3: CASSVAVGLAGGKNEQFF
DNA: TGTGCCAGCAGCGTAGCGGTGGGACTAGCGGGGGGGAAGAATGAGCAGTTCTTC

D: TRBD2
V: TRBV18
J: TRBJ2-7
size: NA
CDR3: CASSPGLALYEQYF
DNA: TGTGCCAGCTCACCCGGACTAGCCTTATACGAGCAGTACTTC

D: TRBD1
V: TRBV19
J: TRBJ2-2
size: NA
CDR3: CASGGQGATGELFF
DNA: TGTGCCAGTGGGGGACAGGGCGCCACCGGGGAGCTGTTTTTT

D: TRBD2
V: TRBV9
J: TRBJ2-1
size: NA
CDR3: CASSVSGLAAGGMQFF
DNA: TGTGCCAGCAGCGTATCGGGACTAGCGGCGGGGGGGATGCAGTTCTTC

D: TRBD2
V: TRBV2
J: TRBJ2-1
size: few
CDR3: CASSSGRVDEQFF
DNA: TGTGCCAGCAGTAGCGGGAGGGTCGATGAGCAGTTCTTC

D: NA
V: TRBV27
J: TRBJ2-3
size: NA
CDR3: CASSLQGNVRTDTQYF
DNA: TGTGCCAGCAGTTTACAGGGGAACGTGCGCACAGATACGCAGTATTTT

D: NA
V: TRBV9
J: TRBJ1-5
size: NA
CDR3: CASSFNINQPQHF
DNA: TGTGCCAGCAGTTTCAACATCAATCAGCCCCAGCATTTT

D: TRBD2
V: TRBV5-1
J: TRBJ2-2
size: NA
CDR3: CASSQQAGAGTGELFF
DNA: TGCGCCAGCAGCCAACAAGCGGGAGCGGGCACCGGGGAGCTGTTTTTT

D: TRBD2
V: TRBV4-1
J: TRBJ2-1
size: NA
CDR3: CASSPLAVFYNEQFF
DNA: TGCGCCAGCAGCCCTCTAGCGGTGTTCTACAATGAGCAGTTCTTC

D: TRBD1
V: TRBV29-1
J: TRBJ2-4
size: NA
CDR3: CSGRDRGSGNIQYF
DNA: TGCAGCGGCCGGGACAGGGGGTCGGGGAACATTCAGTACTTC

D: TRBD1
V: TRBV6-5
J: TRBJ1-1
size: NA
CDR3: CASRPGQAAAEAFF
DNA: TGTGCCAGCAGACCCGGACAGGCAGCTGCTGAAGCTTTCTTT

D: NA
V: TRBV2
J: TRBJ1-4
size: medium-sized
CDR3: CASSTTEKLFF
DNA: TGTGCCAGCAGTACGACAGAAAAACTGTTTTTT

D: TRBD2
V: TRBV7-7
J: TRBJ2-3
size: NA
CDR3: CASRWTSGFSTDTQYF
DNA: TGTGCTAGCAGATGGACTAGCGGTTTTAGCACAGATACGCAGTATTTT

D: TRBD2
V: TRBV2
J: TRBJ2-3
size: NA
CDR3: CASKSPSGVTDTQYF
DNA: TGTGCCAGCAAATCCCCTAGCGGGGTCACAGATACGCAGTATTTT

D: TRBD2
V: TRBV30
J: TRBJ2-3
size: once
CDR3: CAWRGGTSYLF
DNA: TGTGCCTGGAGGGGGGGGACTTCGTATTTATTT

D: NA
V: TRBV4-2
J: TRBJ2-1
size: NA
CDR3: CASSQGGSGYNEQFF
DNA: TGTGCCAGCAGCCAAGGTGGGAGTGGGTACAATGAGCAGTTCTTC

D: TRBD1
V: TRBV4-1
J: TRBJ2-7
size: NA
CDR3: CASSQYHSQGEEQYF
DNA: TGCGCCAGCAGCCAATATCATTCCCAGGGGGAAGAGCAGTACTTC